The rows below give T cell receptor beta chains drawn from one sample of a study of blood T cell repertoires in COVID-19. Assay: immunoSEQ multiplex PCR; the TCRdb copy retains only in-frame clones and omits some. The table records 130,000 to 150,000 clones, 75% to 85% of them present only once. Input material: peripheral blood. The source of these receptors is a human donor with acute or convalescent COVID-19. The donor label of this sample is uncertain. The CDR3 runs from the conserved cysteine through the conserved F or W. D genes are given only for firm matches. Clone sizes are given selectively: once, few, many, or a class where the clone is expanded.

V gene	D gene	J gene	clone size	CDR3 protein	CDR3 DNA
TRBV2	TRBD1	TRBJ1-2	NA	CASSLQGIYGYTF	TGTGCCAGCAGTTTACAGGGGATCTATGGCTACACCTTC
TRBV2	NA	TRBJ1-2	few	CASSPQGRVGYTF	TGTGCCAGCAGTCCTCAGGGGAGAGTCGGCTACACCTTC
TRBV7-3	TRBD1	TRBJ1-3	NA	CASSPGGSGNTIYF	TGTGCCAGCAGCCCAGGGGGCTCTGGAAACACCATATATTTT
TRBV2	NA	TRBJ1-1	NA	CASSEAAGNTEAFF	TGTGCCAGCAGTGAAGCTGCGGGGAACACTGAAGCTTTCTTT
TRBV6-5	TRBD1	TRBJ2-1	NA	CASTQGATGKGQQFF	TGTGCCAGCACACAGGGGGCGACGGGAAAGGGGCAGCAGTTCTTC
TRBV6-5	NA	TRBJ1-1	few	CASKIPGNTEAFF	TGTGCCAGCAAGATCCCCGGGAACACTGAAGCTTTCTTT
TRBV5-4	NA	TRBJ2-3	NA	CASSLAGGTDTQYF	TGTGCCAGCAGCTTGGCCGGTGGCACAGATACGCAGTATTTT
TRBV7-9	NA	TRBJ2-6	NA	CASSPRDSGANVLTF	TGTGCCAGCAGCCCCCGAGACTCTGGGGCCAACGTCCTGACTTTC
TRBV15	NA	TRBJ1-2	NA	CATSSSSIPNREQGYGYTF	TGTGCCACCAGCAGTTCGTCGATCCCGAACAGGGAACAGGGCTATGGCTACACCTTC
TRBV11-2	TRBD1	TRBJ1-2	NA	CASSQLYRPDRGVNYGYTF	TGTGCCAGCAGCCAGTTATACCGTCCGGACAGGGGGGTGAACTATGGCTACACCTTC
TRBV19	NA	TRBJ1-5	NA	CASRTRSTDRQPQHF	TGTGCCAGTAGGACCCGCTCAACAGATAGACAGCCCCAGCATTTT
TRBV18	NA	TRBJ1-3	once	CASSPKVYGNTIYF	TGTGCCAGCTCACCAAAGGTTTACGGGAACACCATATATTTT
TRBV5-1	NA	TRBJ2-1	NA	CASSLEGTQVNHEQFF	TGCGCCAGCAGCTTGGAAGGTACGCAGGTTAACCATGAGCAGTTCTTC
TRBV28	NA	TRBJ2-3	NA	CASSKGWGDITQYF	TGTGCCAGCAGTAAGGGATGGGGCGATATTACGCAGTATTTT
TRBV4-1	TRBD1	TRBJ1-1	many	CASSQDGGGKGSFF	TGCGCCAGCAGCCAAGATGGAGGGGGCAAGGGATCTTTCTTT
TRBV7-9	TRBD1	TRBJ1-2	NA	CASSLPSRGDYGYTF	TGTGCCAGCAGCTTACCCAGCAGGGGGGACTATGGCTACACCTTC
TRBV3-1/TRBV3-2	NA	TRBJ1-6	NA	CASSHLTVSYNSPLHF	TGTGCCAGCAGCCACTTGACAGTCTCCTATAATTCACCCCTCCACTTT
TRBV9	NA	TRBJ1-2	NA	CASSGGPDYGYTF	TGTGCCAGCAGCGGGGGGCCGGACTATGGCTACACCTTC
TRBV3-1/TRBV3-2	NA	TRBJ1-6	NA	CASTLGAYNSPLHF	TGTGCCAGCACCCTCGGGGCCTATAATTCACCCCTCCACTTT
TRBV5-1	NA	TRBJ1-4	NA	CASSRQEEEKLFF	TGCGCCAGCAGCAGACAGGAGGAGGAAAAACTGTTTTTT
TRBV11-2	NA	TRBJ1-1	NA	CASSSSLASEAFF	TGTGCCAGCAGCTCCTCCCTGGCTAGTGAAGCTTTCTTT
TRBV27	NA	TRBJ1-1	NA	CASSPLQGGTEAFF	TGTGCCAGCAGTCCTCTACAGGGTGGGACTGAAGCTTTCTTT
TRBV19	NA	TRBJ1-2	few	CASRRQQDYGYTF	TGTGCCAGTAGAAGACAGCAGGACTATGGCTACACCTTC
TRBV7-8	NA	TRBJ2-7	NA	CASRAALSSYEQYF	TGTGCCAGCCGCGCCGCACTCTCCTCCTACGAGCAGTACTTC
TRBV6-1	NA	TRBJ2-1	NA	CASSEFEEGKSYNEQFF	TGTGCCAGCAGTGAATTTGAGGAGGGGAAGTCCTACAATGAGCAGTTCTTC
TRBV3-1/TRBV3-2	NA	TRBJ1-2	NA	CASSQGEFYGYTF	TGTGCCAGCAGCCAAGGGGAGTTTTATGGCTACACCTTC
TRBV10-2	TRBD2	TRBJ2-7	NA	CASSSGGRNEQYF	TGCGCCAGCTCTAGCGGGGGGCGAAACGAGCAGTACTTC
TRBV7-2	TRBD1	TRBJ1-2	few	CASSLRQGNYGYTF	TGTGCCAGCAGCTTAAGACAGGGAAACTATGGCTACACCTTC
TRBV5-6	NA	TRBJ2-5	NA	CASSSRETQYF	TGTGCCAGCAGCTCGAGGGAGACCCAGTACTTC
TRBV2	TRBD1	TRBJ1-6	NA	CASTGQVASSNNSPLHF	TGTGCCAGCACCGGACAGGTGGCTTCTTCGAATAATTCACCCCTCCACTTT
TRBV30	NA	TRBJ2-5	NA	CAWMGATQTQYF	TGTGCCTGGATGGGGGCAACGCAGACCCAGTACTTC
TRBV7-6	TRBD1	TRBJ1-1	NA	CASSLGQGFTEAFF	TGTGCCAGCAGCTTGGGACAGGGTTTCACTGAAGCTTTCTTT
TRBV29-1	NA	TRBJ1-2	NA	CSVDSQRGSNYGYTF	TGCAGCGTTGATTCACAGAGGGGGTCGAACTATGGCTACACCTTC
TRBV7-9	NA	TRBJ1-1	NA	CASSPAGLVTEAFF	TGTGCCAGCAGCCCCGCCGGTTTGGTCACTGAAGCTTTCTTT
TRBV4-2	NA	TRBJ2-2	NA	CASSPGLDRTGELFF	TGTGCCAGCAGCCCTGGATTGGACAGAACCGGGGAGCTGTTTTTT
TRBV2	NA	TRBJ1-5	few	CASRYLGGSNQPQHF	TGTGCCAGCCGATATCTCGGAGGGAGCAATCAGCCCCAGCATTTT
TRBV19	TRBD1	TRBJ1-5	few	CASRPGTGPNQPQHF	TGTGCCAGTAGACCGGGGACAGGCCCTAATCAGCCCCAGCATTTT